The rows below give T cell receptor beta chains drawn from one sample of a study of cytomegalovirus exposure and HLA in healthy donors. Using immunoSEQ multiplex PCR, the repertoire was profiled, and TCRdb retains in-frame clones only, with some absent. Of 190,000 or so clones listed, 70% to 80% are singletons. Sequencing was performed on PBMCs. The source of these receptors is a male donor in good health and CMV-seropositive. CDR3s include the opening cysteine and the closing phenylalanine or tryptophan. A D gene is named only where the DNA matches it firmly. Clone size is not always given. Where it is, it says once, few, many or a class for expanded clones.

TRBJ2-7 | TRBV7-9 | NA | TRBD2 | TGTGCCAGCAGCTTAGCAGTGGCGGGAGATCTTTCCTACGAGCAGTACTTC | CASSLAVAGDLSYEQYF
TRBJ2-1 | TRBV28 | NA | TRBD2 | TGTGCCAGCATATCAACTAGCGGGAGGGCTCAGGGTGAGCAGTTCTTC | CASISTSGRAQGEQFF
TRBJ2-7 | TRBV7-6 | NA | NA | TGTGCCAGCAGCTTGTTACTCAGGGGATCCTACGAGCAGTACTTC | CASSLLLRGSYEQYF
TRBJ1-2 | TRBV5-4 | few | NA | TGTGCCAGCAGCTCACAGGCTAACTATGGCTACACCTTC | CASSSQANYGYTF
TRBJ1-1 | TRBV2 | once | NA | TGTGCCAGCAGTGTGGGGGCTCAGACTGAAGCTTTCTTT | CASSVGAQTEAFF
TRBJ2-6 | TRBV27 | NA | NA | TGTGCCAGCAGTTTACAGGGGATCGGTTCGATGGGGGCCAACGTCCTGACTTTC | CASSLQGIGSMGANVLTF
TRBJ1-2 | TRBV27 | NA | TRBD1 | TGTGCCAGCAGTCCACGACAGGGACCCTATGGCTACACCTTC | CASSPRQGPYGYTF
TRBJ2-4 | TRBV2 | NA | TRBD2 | TGTGCCAGCAGTGACATCCTAGCGGGGGGCTTAGCCAAAAACATTCAGTACTTC | CASSDILAGGLAKNIQYF
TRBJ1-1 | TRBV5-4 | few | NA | TGTGCCAGCAGCTTAGGGGGGGATTATTACACTGAAGCTTTCTTT | CASSLGGDYYTEAFF
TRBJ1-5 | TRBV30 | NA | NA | TGTGCCTGGAGTGCTCCCCCGGGCTGGGGAGAGAATCAGCCCCAGCATTTT | CAWSAPPGWGENQPQHF
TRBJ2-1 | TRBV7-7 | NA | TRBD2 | TGTGCTAGCAGCTCTGGGACTAGCGCGCCATGGAGCTCCTACAATGAGCAGTTCTTC | CASSSGTSAPWSSYNEQFF
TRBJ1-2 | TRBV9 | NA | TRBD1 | TGTGCCAGCAGCGTAGCTGGCAGGGGGTTGAGTGGCTACACCTTC | CASSVAGRGLSGYTF
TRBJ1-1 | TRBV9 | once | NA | TGTGCCAGCAGCGTAGCTACGGGATGTGAAGCTTTCTTT | CASSVATGCEAFF
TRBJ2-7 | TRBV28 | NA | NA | TGTGCCAGCAGTTTATTCAGACAGTACTCCTACGAGCAGTACTTC | CASSLFRQYSYEQYF
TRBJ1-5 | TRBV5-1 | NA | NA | TGCGCCAGCAGCTTGGCTGCAGGCAGCAATCAGCCCCAGCATTTT | CASSLAAGSNQPQHF
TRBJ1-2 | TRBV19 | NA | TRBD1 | TGTGCCAGTAGTTCCCGGACAGGGGGCGTCTACACCTTC | CASSSRTGGVYTF
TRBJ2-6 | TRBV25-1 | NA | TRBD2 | TGTGCCAGCAGAGCGCCGGGGGGTGCTGGGGCCAACGTCCTGACTTTC | CASRAPGGAGANVLTF
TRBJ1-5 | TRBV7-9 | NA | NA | TGTTCCATCACACAGGAGTCCGGGCAGCCCCAGCATTTT | CSITQESGQPQHF
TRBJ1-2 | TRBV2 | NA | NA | TGTGCCAGCAGTGAGATCGACAGTTATAACTATGGCTACACCTTC | CASSEIDSYNYGYTF